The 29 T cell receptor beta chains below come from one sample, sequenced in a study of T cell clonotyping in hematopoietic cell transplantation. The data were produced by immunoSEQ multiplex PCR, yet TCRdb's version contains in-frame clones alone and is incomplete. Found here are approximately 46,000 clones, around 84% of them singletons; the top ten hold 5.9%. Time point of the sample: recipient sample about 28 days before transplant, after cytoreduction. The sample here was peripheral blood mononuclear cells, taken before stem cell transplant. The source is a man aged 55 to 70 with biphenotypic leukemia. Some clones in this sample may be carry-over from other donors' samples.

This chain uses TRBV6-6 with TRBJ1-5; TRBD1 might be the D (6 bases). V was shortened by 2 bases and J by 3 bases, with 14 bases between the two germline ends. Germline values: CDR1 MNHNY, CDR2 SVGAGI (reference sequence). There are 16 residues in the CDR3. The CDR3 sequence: CASSYLDSPFNQPQHF. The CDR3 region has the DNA TGTGCCAGCAGTTACCTGGACAGTCCCTTCAATCAGCCCCAGCATTTT.

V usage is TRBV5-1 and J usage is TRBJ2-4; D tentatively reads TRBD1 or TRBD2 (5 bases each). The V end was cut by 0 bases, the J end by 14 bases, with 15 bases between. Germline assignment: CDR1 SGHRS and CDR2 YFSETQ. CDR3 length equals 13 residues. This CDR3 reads CASSLAGTEEEYF. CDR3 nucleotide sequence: TGCGCCAGCAGCTTGGCTGGGACGGAGGAAGAGTACTTC.

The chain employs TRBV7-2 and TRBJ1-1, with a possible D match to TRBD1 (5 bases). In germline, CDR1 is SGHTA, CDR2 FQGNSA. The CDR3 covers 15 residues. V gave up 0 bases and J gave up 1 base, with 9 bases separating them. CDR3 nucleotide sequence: TGTGCCAGCAGCTTAGCGGCGGGGGAGAACACTGAAGCTTTCTTT. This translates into CASSLAAGENTEAFF.

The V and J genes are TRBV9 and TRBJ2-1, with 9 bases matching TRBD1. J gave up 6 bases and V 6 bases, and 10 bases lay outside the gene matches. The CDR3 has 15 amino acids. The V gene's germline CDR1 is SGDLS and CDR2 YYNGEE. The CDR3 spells CASTPLGDRVNEQFF. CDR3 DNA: TGTGCCAGCACCCCACTCGGGGACAGGGTCAATGAGCAGTTCTTC.

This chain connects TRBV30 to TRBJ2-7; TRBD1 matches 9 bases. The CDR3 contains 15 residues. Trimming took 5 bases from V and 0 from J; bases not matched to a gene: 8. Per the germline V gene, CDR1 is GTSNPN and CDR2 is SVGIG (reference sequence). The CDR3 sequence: CAWSGRQGGSYEQYF. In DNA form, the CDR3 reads TGTGCCTGGTCGGGCAGACAGGGGGGCTCCTACGAGCAGTACTTC.

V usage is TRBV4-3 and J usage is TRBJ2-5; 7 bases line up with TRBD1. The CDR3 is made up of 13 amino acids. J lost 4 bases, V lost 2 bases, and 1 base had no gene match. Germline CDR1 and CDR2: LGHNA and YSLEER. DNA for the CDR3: TGCGCCAGCAGCCAACACAGGGGAGAGACCCAGTACTTC. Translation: CASSQHRGETQYF.

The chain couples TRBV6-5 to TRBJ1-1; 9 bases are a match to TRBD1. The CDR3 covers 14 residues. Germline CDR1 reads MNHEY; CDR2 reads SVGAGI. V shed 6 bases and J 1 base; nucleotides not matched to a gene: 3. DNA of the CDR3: TGTGCCAGCAGGACAGGGGGGCCGAACACTGAAGCTTTCTTT. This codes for CASRTGGPNTEAFF.

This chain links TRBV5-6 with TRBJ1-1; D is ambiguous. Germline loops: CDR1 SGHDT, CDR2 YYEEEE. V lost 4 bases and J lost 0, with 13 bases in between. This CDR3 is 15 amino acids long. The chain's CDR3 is CASSERVLMNTEAFF. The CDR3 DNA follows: TGTGCCAGCAGCGAACGGGTCTTAATGAACACTGAAGCTTTCTTT.

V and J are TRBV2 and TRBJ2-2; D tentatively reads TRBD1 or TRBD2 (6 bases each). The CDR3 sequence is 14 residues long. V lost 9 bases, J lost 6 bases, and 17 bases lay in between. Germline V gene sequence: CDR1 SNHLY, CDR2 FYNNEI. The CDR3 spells CAREGGLGSGELFF. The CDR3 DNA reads TGTGCCAGGGAGGGGGGCCTCGGGTCCGGGGAGCTGTTTTTT.

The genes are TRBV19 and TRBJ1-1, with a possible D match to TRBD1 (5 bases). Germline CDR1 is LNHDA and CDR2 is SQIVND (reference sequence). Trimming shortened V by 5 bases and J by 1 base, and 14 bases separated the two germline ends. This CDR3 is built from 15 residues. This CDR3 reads CASSAEAGPNTEAFF. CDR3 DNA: TGTGCCAGTAGTGCCGAAGCAGGGCCGAACACTGAAGCTTTCTTT.

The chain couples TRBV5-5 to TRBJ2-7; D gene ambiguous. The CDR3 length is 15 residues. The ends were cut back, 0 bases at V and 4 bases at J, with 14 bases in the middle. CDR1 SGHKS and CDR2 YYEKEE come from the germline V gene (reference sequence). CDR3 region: CASSLATAIPYEQYF. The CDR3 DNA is TGTGCCAGCAGCTTGGCCACAGCTATCCCTTACGAGCAGTACTTC.

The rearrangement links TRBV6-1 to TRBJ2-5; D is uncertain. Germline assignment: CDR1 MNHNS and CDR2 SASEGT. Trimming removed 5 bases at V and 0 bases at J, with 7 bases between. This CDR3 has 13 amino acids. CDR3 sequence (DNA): TGTGCCAGCAGTACAGTATACCAAGAGACCCAGTACTTC. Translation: CASSTVYQETQYF.

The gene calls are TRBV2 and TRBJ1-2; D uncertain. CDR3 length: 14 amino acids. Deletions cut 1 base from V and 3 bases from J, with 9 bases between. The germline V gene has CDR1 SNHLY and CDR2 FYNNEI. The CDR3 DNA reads TGTGCCAGCAGTGAAGGGATTCGCTACTATGGCTACACCTTC. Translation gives CASSEGIRYYGYTF.

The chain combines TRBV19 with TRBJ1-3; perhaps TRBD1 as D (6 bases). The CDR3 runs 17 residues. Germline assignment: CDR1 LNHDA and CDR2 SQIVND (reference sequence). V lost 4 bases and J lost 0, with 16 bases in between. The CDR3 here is CASSTHRDLASGNTIYF. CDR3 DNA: TGTGCCAGTAGTACCCACAGGGACCTCGCCTCTGGAAACACCATATATTTT.

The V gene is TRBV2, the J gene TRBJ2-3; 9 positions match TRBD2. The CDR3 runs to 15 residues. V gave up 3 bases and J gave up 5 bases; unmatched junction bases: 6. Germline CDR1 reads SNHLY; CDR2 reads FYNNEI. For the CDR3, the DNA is TGTGCCAGCAGTGAGGGACTAGCCAACAGAGATACGCAGTATTTT. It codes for CASSEGLANRDTQYF.

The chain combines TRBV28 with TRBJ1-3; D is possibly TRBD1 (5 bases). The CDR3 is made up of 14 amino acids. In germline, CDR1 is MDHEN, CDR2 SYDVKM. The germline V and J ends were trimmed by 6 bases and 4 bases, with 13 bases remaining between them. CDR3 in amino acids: CASRGAVWGNTIYF. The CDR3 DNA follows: TGTGCCAGCAGAGGGGCGGTGTGGGGAAACACCATATATTTT.

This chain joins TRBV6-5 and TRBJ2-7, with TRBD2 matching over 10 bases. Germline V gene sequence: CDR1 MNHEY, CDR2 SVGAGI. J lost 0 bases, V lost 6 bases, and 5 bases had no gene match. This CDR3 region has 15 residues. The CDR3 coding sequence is TGTGCCAGCAGCACTGGACTAGCGGCCTCCTACGAGCAGTACTTC. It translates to CASSTGLAASYEQYF.

CDR3 in DNA: TGCAGCGTCGCACCTGGGGCCAACGTCCTGACTTTC. Residues: CSVAPGANVLTF. The chain employs TRBV29-1 and TRBJ2-6; D gene unclear. From germline, CDR1 is SQVTM and CDR2 ANQGSEA. Trimming took off 6 bases at V and 2 bases at J, with 5 bases between the two ends. The CDR3 is 12 amino acids.

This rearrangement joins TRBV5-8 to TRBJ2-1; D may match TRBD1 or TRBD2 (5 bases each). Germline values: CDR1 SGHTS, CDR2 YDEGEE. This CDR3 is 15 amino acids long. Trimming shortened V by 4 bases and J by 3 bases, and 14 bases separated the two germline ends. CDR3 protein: CASSPGTRYYNEQFF. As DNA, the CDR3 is TGTGCCAGCAGCCCCGGGACCCGCTACTACAATGAGCAGTTCTTC.

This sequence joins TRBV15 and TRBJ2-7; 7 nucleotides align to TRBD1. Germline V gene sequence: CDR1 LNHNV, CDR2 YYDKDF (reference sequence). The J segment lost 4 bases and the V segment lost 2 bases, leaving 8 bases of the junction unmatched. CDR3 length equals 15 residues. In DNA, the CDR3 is TGTGCCACCAGCAGACGCTTAACAGGGGTGTACGAGCAGTACTTC. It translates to CATSRRLTGVYEQYF. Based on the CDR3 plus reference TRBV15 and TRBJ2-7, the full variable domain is DAMVIQNPRYQVTQFGKPVTLSCSQTLNHNVMYWYQQKSSQAPKLLFHYYDKDFNNEADTPDNFQSRRPNTSFCFLDIRSPGLGDTAMYLCATSRRLTGVYEQYFGPGTRLTVT.

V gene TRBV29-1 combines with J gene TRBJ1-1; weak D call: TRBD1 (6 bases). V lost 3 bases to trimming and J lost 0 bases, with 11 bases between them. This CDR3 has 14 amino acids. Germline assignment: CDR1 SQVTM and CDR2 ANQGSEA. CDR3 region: CSVDPTGLNTEAFF. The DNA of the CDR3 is TGCAGCGTTGACCCGACAGGACTGAACACTGAAGCTTTCTTT.

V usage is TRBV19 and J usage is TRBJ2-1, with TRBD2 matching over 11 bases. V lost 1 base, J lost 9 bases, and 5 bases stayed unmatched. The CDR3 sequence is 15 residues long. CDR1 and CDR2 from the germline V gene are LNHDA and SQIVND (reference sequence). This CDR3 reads CASSIGTSGRVEQFF. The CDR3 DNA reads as TGTGCCAGTAGTATAGGAACTAGCGGGAGAGTTGAGCAGTTCTTC.

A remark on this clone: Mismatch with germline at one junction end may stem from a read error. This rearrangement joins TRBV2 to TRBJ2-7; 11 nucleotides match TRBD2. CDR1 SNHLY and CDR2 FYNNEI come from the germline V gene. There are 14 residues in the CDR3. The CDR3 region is CASAYNLAGGPRGF. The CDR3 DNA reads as TGTGCCAGCGCGTACAACTTAGCGGGAGGGCCGAGGGGGTTC.

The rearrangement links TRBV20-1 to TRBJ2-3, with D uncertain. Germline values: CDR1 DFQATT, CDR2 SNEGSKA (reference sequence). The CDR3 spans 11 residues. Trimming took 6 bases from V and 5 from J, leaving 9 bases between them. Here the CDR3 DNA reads TGCAGTGCCGACGGGCGAGATACGCAGTATTTT. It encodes CSADGRDTQYF.

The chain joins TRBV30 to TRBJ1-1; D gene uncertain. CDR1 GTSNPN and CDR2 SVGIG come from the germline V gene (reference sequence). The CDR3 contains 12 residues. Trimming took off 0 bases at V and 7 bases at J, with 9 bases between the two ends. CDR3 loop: CAWSVGPLEAFF. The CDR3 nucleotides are TGTGCCTGGAGTGTCGGCCCGCTTGAAGCTTTCTTT.

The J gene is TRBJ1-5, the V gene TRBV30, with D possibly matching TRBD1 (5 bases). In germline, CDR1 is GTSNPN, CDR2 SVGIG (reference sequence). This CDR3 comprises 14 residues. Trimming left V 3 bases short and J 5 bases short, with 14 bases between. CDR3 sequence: CAWSQGRGDQPQHF. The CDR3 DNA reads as TGTGCCTGGAGCCAGGGTAGAGGGGATCAGCCCCAGCATTTT.

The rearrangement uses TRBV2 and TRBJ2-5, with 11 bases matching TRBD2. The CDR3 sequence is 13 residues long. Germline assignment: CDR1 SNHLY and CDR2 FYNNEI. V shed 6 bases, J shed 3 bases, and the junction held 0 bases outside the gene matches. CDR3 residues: CASRGLAEETQYF. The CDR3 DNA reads TGTGCCAGCAGGGGACTAGCGGAAGAGACCCAGTACTTC.

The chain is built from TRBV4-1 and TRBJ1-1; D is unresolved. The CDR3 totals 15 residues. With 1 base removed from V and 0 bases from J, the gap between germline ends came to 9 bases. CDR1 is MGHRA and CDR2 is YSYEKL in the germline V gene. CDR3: CASSQVRVMNTEAFF. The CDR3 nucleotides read TGCGCCAGCAGCCAAGTGCGGGTTATGAACACTGAAGCTTTCTTT.

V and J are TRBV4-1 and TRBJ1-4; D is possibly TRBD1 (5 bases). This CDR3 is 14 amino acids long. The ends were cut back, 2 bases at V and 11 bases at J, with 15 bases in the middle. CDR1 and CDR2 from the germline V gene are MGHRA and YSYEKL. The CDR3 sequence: CASSQLFLDKKLFF. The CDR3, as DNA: TGCGCCAGCAGCCAACTTTTCCTGGACAAGAAACTGTTTTTT.